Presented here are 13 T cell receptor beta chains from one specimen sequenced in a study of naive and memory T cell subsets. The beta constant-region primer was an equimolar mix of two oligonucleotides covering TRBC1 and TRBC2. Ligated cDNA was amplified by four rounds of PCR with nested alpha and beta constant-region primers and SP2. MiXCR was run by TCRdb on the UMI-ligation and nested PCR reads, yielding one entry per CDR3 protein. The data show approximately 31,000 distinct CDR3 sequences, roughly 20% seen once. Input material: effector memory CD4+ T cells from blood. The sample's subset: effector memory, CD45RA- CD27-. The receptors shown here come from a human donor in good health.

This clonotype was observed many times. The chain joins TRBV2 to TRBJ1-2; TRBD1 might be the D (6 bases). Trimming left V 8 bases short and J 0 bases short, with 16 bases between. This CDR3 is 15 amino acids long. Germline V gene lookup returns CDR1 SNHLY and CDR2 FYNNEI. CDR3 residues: CASHRDTKPNYGYTF. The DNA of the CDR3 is TGTGCCAGCCACCGGGACACCAAACCTAACTATGGCTACACCTTC.

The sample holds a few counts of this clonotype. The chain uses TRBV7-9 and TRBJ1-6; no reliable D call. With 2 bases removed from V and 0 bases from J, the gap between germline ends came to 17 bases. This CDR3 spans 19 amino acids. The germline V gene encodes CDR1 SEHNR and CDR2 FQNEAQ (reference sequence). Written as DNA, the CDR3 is TGTGCCAGCAGCTTATTCGGCCGGGGAAGAAGCTCCTATAATTCACCCCTCCACTTT. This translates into CASSLFGRGRSSYNSPLHF.

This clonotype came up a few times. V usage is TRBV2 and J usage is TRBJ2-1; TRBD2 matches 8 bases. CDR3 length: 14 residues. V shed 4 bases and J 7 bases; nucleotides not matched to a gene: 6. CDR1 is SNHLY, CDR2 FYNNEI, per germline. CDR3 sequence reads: CASSGGGRTNEQFF. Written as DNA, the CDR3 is TGTGCCAGCAGTGGAGGCGGGAGGACGAATGAGCAGTTCTTC.

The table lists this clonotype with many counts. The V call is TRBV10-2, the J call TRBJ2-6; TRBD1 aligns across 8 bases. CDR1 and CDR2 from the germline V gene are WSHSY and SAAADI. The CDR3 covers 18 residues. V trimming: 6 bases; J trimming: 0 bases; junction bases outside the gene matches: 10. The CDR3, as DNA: TGCGCCAGCAGGGTCGTGGCCAGGGGGCCCTCTGGGGCCAACGTCCTGACTTTC. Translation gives CASRVVARGPSGANVLTF.

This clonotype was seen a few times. The CDR3 nucleotides read TGTGCCAGCAGCGGGGGACTAGCGGGAAGCACAGATACGCAGTATTTT. Translation: CASSGGLAGSTDTQYF. This chain links TRBV13 with TRBJ2-3, with 13 bases aligning to TRBD2. CDR3 size: 16 residues. Germline CDR1 and CDR2: PRHDT and FYEKMQ (reference sequence). J was trimmed by 0 bases and V by 5 bases; bases with no gene match: 2. Drawing the rest from reference TRBV13 and TRBJ2-3, the complete variable domain is AAGVIQSPRHLIKEKRETATLKCYPIPRHDTVYWYQQGPGQDPQFLISFYEKMQSDKGSIPDRFSAQQFSDYHSELNMSSLELGDSALYFCASSGGLAGSTDTQYFGPGTRLTVL.

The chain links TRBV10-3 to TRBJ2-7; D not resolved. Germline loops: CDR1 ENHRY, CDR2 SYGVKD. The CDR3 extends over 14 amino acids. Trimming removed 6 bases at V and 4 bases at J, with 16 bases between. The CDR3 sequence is CAIRETTATYEQYF. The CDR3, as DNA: TGTGCCATCAGGGAAACGACGGCTACGTACGAGCAGTACTTC.

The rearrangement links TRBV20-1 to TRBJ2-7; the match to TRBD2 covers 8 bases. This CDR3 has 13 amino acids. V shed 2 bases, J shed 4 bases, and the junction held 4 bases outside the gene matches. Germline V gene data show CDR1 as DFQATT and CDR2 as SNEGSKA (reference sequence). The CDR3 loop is CSARREGQYEQYF. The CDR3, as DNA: TGCAGTGCTAGACGGGAGGGTCAGTACGAGCAGTACTTC.

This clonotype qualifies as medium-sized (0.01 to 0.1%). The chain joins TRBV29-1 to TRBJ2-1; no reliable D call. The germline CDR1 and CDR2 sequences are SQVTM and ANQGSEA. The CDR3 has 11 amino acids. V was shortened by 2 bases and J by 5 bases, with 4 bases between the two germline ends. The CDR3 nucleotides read TGCAGCGTTGAACTTAACAATGAGCAGTTCTTC. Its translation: CSVELNNEQFF.

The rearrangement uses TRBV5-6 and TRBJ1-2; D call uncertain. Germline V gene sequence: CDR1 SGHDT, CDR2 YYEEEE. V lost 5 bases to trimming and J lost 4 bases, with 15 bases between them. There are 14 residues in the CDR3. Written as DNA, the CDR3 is TGTGCCAGCAGGCCGGACCAAACCATCTATGGCTACACCTTC. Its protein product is CASRPDQTIYGYTF.

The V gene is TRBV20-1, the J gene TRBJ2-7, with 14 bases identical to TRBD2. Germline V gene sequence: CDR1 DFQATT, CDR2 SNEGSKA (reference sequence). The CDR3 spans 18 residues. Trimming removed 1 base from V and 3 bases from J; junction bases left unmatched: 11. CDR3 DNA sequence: TGCAGTGCTAGAGGGGGACTAGCGGGAGTGGGTCTGATCTACGAGCAGTACTTC. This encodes CSARGGLAGVGLIYEQYF.

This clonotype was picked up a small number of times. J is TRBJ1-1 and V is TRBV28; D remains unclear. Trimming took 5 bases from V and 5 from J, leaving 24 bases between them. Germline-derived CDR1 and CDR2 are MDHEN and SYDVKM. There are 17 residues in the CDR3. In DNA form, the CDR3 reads TGTGCCAGCAGTCCTATAGACCTCCTCCAATCGGTGACTGAAGCTTTCTTT. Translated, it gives CASSPIDLLQSVTEAFF.

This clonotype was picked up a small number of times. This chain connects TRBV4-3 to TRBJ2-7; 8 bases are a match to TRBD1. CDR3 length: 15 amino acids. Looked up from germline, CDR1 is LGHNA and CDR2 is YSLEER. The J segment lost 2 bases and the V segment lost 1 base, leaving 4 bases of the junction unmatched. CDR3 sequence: CASSQVTGAAYEQYF. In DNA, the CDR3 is TGCGCCAGCAGCCAAGTGACAGGGGCCGCCTACGAGCAGTACTTC.

The DNA of the CDR3 is TGTGCCAGCAGTTACACTTCAGGGGCTGGAAACACCATATATTTT. Its protein is CASSYTSGAGNTIYF. The chain is built from TRBV6-5 and TRBJ1-3, with a tentative D call TRBD1 (6 bases). The CDR3 runs 15 residues. V was shortened by 2 bases and J by 2 bases, with 10 bases between the two germline ends. Per germline, CDR1 MNHEY and CDR2 SVGAGI.